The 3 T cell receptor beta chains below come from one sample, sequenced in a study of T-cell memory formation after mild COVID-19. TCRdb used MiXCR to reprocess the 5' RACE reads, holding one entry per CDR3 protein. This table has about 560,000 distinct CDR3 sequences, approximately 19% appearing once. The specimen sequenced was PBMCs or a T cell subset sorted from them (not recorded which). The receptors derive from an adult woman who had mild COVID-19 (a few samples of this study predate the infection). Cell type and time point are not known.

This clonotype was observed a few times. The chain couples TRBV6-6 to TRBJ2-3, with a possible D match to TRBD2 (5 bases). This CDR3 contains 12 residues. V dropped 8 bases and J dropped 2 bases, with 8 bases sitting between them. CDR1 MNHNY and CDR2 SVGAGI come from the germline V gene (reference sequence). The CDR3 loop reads CASQTTTDTQYF. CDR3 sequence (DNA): TGTGCCAGCCAGACTACCACAGATACGCAGTATTTT.

The CDR3 nucleotides are TGTGCCAGCAGTTTGACAGGGGGCGCGACTGAAGCTTTCTTT. This codes for CASSLTGGATEAFF. The V and J genes are TRBV27 and TRBJ1-1, with TRBD1 matching 10 bases. Germline V gene sequence: CDR1 MNHEY, CDR2 SMNVEV (reference sequence). The CDR3 totals 14 residues. V gave up 3 bases and J gave up 5 bases; unmatched junction bases: 3.

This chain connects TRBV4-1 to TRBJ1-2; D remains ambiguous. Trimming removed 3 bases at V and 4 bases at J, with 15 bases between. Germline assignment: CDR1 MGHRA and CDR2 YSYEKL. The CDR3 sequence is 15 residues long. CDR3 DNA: TGCGCCAGCAGCCAGCCTGGGCGCCTCCTCTATGGCTACACCTTC. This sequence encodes CASSQPGRLLYGYTF.